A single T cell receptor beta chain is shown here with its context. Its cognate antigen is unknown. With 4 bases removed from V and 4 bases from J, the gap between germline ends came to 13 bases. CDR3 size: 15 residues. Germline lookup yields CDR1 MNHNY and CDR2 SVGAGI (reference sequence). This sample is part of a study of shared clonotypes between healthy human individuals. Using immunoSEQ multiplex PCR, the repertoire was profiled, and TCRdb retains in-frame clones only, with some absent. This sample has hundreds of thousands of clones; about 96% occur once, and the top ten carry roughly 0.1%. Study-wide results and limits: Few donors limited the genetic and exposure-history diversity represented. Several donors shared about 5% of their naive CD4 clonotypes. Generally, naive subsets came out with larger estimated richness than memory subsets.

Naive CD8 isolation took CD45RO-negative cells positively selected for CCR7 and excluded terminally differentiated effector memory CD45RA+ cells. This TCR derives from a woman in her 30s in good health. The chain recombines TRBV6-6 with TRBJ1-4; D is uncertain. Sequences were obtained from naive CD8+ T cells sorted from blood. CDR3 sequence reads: CASSSVSEINEKLFF. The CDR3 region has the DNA TGTGCCAGCAGTTCTGTATCTGAGATTAATGAAAAACTGTTTTTT.